A selection of T cell receptor beta chains follows, all from one sample in a study of CD8+CD57+ T cells in acquired aplastic anemia. TCRdb re-analysed the reads in MiXCR, keeping a single row per CDR3 protein. This repertoire shows about 170,000 distinct CDR3 sequences, less than 60% found once; its top ten account for 1.1%. The sequenced sample was sorted CD4+, CD8+, or CD8+CD57+ T cells (not recorded which) from PBMCs. The receptor set was obtained from a human donor with aplastic anemia. CDR3s include the opening cysteine and the closing phenylalanine or tryptophan. The D gene is left open where the match is weak. Clone size appears in some rows only: once, few, many, or a class for an expanded clone.

J gene: TRBJ1-1
V gene: TRBV11-2
clone size: .
D gene: .
CDR3 DNA: TGTGCCAGCAGCTTATCCCGCGGCCAGATGAACACTGAAGCTTTCTTT
CDR3 protein: CASSLSRGQMNTEAFF

J gene: TRBJ2-7
V gene: TRBV27
clone size: few
D gene: .
CDR3 DNA: TGTGCCAGCAGTTTCGGTACGGGACAATCAATGCAGTACTTC
CDR3 protein: CASSFGTGQSMQYF

J gene: TRBJ1-3
V gene: TRBV2
clone size: many
D gene: .
CDR3 DNA: TGTGCCAGCAGCGCGCCGGGAAAAGAGGCTGGAAACACCATATATTTT
CDR3 protein: CASSAPGKEAGNTIYF

J gene: TRBJ1-2
V gene: TRBV25-1
clone size: many
D gene: TRBD1
CDR3 DNA: TGTGCCAGCAGTGAATTGGGACAGGGCTATGGCTACACCTTC
CDR3 protein: CASSELGQGYGYTF

J gene: TRBJ1-1
V gene: TRBV19
clone size: once
D gene: .
CDR3 DNA: TGTGCCAGGGGGGGCCCGAACACTGAAGCTTTCTTT
CDR3 protein: CARGGPNTEAFF

J gene: TRBJ1-1
V gene: TRBV2
clone size: few
D gene: TRBD1
CDR3 DNA: TGTGCCAGCAGTAGGGACAGGGCGACTGAAGCTTTCTTT
CDR3 protein: CASSRDRATEAFF

J gene: TRBJ2-2
V gene: TRBV9
clone size: .
D gene: TRBD1
CDR3 DNA: TGTGCCAGCAGCGTAGTTATGGGACAGGGTTCCGGGGAGCTGTTTTTT
CDR3 protein: CASSVVMGQGSGELFF

J gene: TRBJ2-3
V gene: TRBV5-1
clone size: many
D gene: TRBD2
CDR3 DNA: TGCGCCAGCAGCCCGGGACTAGCGGGGGCGTCAGATACGCAGTATTTT
CDR3 protein: CASSPGLAGASDTQYF

J gene: TRBJ2-1
V gene: TRBV7-2
clone size: many
D gene: TRBD2
CDR3 DNA: TGTGCCAGCAGCTTTAGCGGGGGGGGGAACAATGAGCAGTTCTTC
CDR3 protein: CASSFSGGGNNEQFF

J gene: TRBJ2-5
V gene: TRBV29-1
clone size: .
D gene: .
CDR3 DNA: TGCAGCGTTGATGGCTACTTAAGGACCCAGTACTTC
CDR3 protein: CSVDGYLRTQYF

J gene: TRBJ1-3
V gene: TRBV12-3/TRBV12-4
clone size: many
D gene: .
CDR3 DNA: TGTGCCAGCAGTTTCGCGGGGGTTTCTGAAAACACCATATATTTT
CDR3 protein: CASSFAGVSENTIYF

J gene: TRBJ2-3
V gene: TRBV11-2
clone size: .
D gene: TRBD2
CDR3 DNA: TGTGCCAGCAGCTTAGACAGCGGGGGGGCAGATACGCAGTATTTT
CDR3 protein: CASSLDSGGADTQYF

J gene: TRBJ2-1
V gene: TRBV10-3
clone size: .
D gene: .
CDR3 DNA: TGTGCCATCAGTGAGTCTGGGGGGCACAATGAGCAGTTCTTC
CDR3 protein: CAISESGGHNEQFF

J gene: TRBJ2-7
V gene: TRBV2
clone size: few
D gene: .
CDR3 DNA: TGTGCCATCAGTGAGCGGGACAGCTCCTACGAGCAGTACTTC
CDR3 protein: CAISERDSSYEQYF

J gene: TRBJ1-3
V gene: TRBV25-1
clone size: few
D gene: TRBD1
CDR3 DNA: TGTGCCAGCAGGCTTACAGGGGCTGGAAACACCATATATTTT
CDR3 protein: CASRLTGAGNTIYF

J gene: TRBJ1-2
V gene: TRBV20-1
clone size: .
D gene: .
CDR3 DNA: TGCAGTGCCGAGAGGGACGGTGGCTACACCTTC
CDR3 protein: CSAERDGGYTF

J gene: TRBJ1-3
V gene: TRBV29-1
clone size: .
D gene: TRBD1
CDR3 DNA: TGCAGCGTCGCCGGGACAGGGAGCTCTGGAAACACCATATATTTT
CDR3 protein: CSVAGTGSSGNTIYF

J gene: TRBJ1-1
V gene: TRBV7-9
clone size: .
D gene: TRBD1
CDR3 DNA: TGTGCCAGCAGTTCGGGACAGGGGAGGTCTGAAGCTTTCTTT
CDR3 protein: CASSSGQGRSEAFF